The table lists the clone carrying this T cell receptor beta chain with many counts. Its antigen is as yet unknown. These data come from a study of breast tumors, draining lymph nodes, adjacent tissues. Findings and limits, study-wide: Tumor repertoires ranked between lymph nodes and nontumor tissue in diversity, with V and J gene preferences. Tumor T cell lymph node origin was a supported hypothesis, not proven.

Samples came from axillary lymph nodes draining the breast cancer. CDR1 LNHDA and CDR2 SQIVND come from the germline V gene (reference sequence). The CDR3 sequence is 13 residues long. Between the trimmed V and J ends, which lost 3 bases and 4 bases, there was a span of 9 bases. TCRdb reanalysed the multiplex PCR reads using MiXCR and keeps one entry per CDR3 protein. The repertoire holds about 130,000 distinct CDR3 sequences, just under 20% seen once, with over 3% in the top ten. The chain carries TRBV19 and TRBJ2-5; D not certain. This clonotype was sampled from a female donor with breast cancer. Some clones in this sample may be carry-over from other donors' samples. The sequencing input was axillary lymph node tissue. CDR3 nucleotides: TGTGCCAGTAGTATCCTGGCAGCAGAGACCCAGTACTTC. Encoded protein: CASSILAAETQYF.